This T cell receptor beta chain appears in the sequencing data of a study of spatial heterogeneity in lung cancer. Whole-study findings and limits: It was found that expanded intratumoral alpha and beta TCR counts tracked tumor mutation counts. The numbers of ubiquitous and regional expanded TCRs correlated with ubiquitous and regional nonsynonymous mutations, respectively.

Time point here: sample taken at primary tumor resection. Whole RNA, isolated from tumor, nontumor lung or frozen PBMC, was sequenced without prior sorting. One entry per CDR3 protein results from TCRdb running MiXCR on the 5' RACE reads. The table records around 6,000 distinct CDR3 sequences, about 14% of them present only once. Concerning this clonotype: Its specificity is not known. This beta chain came through as a stray read in a library set up for alpha chains, and its size says little.

Material: lung tumor tissue, obtained at surgery. The receptor was isolated from a male donor with early-stage non-small cell lung cancer.

The DNA for the CDR3 is TGTGCCAGCAGCTTAGCTGTGGGGAGCACAGATACGCAGTATTTT. It codes for CASSLAVGSTDTQYF. The rearrangement links TRBV7-9 to TRBJ2-3; D gene uncertain. Looked up from germline, CDR1 is SEHNR and CDR2 is FQNEAQ (reference sequence). The CDR3 contains 15 residues. V lost 0 bases, J lost 0 bases, and 7 bases lay in between.